This entry lists 3 T cell receptor beta chains sequenced from one sample in a study of response to subunit inactivated influenza vaccine. TCRdb fed the RT-PCR reads into MiXCR, producing one record per CDR3 protein. In the table there are about 520,000 distinct CDR3 sequences, under 8.5% of which are singletons. The input for sequencing was PBMCs from blood, taken less than 30 months after vaccination. The receptors were sampled from a man between 50 and 69 years old who received an inactivated influenza vaccine.

This clonotype was detected ten times or more. The rearrangement joins TRBV3-1 to TRBJ1-4; TRBD1 might be the D (5 bases). The length of the CDR3 is 15 residues. Germline CDR1 and CDR2: LGHDT and YNNKEL (reference sequence). V lost 4 bases, J lost 0 bases, and 9 bases lay in between. In nucleotides, the CDR3 is TGTGCCAGCAGCCCTCTGACAGCAACTAATGAAAAACTGTTTTTT. It encodes CASSPLTATNEKLFF.

In this sample, this clonotype turned up a few times. The chain is built from TRBV1 and TRBJ2-5. TRBV1 is noted as a pseudogene. The CDR3 loop spans 13 amino acids. The CDR3 reads CTSSQDWQETQYF. As DNA, the CDR3 is TGCACCAGCAGCCAAGACTGGCAAGAGACCCAGTACTTC.

A few counts support this clonotype. The chain carries TRBV7-6 and TRBJ2-7, with a weak D call TRBD2 (5 bases). This CDR3 spans 16 amino acids. Trimming cost V 2 bases and J 1 base, with 15 bases left between them. Per the germline V gene, CDR1 is SGHVS and CDR2 is FNYEAQ. The chain's CDR3 is CASSLSGAVGSYEQYF. Here the CDR3 DNA reads TGTGCCAGCAGCTTAAGTGGAGCGGTCGGGTCCTACGAGCAGTACTTC.